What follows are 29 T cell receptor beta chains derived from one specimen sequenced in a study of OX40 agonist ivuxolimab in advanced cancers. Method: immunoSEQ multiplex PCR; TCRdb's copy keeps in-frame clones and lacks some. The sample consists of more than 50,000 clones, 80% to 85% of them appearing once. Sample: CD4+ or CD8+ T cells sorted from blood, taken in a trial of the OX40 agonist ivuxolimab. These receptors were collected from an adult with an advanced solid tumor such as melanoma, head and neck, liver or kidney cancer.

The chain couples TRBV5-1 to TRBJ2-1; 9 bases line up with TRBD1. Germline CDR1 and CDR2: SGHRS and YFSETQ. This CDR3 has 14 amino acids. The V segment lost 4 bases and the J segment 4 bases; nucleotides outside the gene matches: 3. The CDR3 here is CASSRDRAYNEQFF. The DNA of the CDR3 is TGCGCCAGCAGCCGGGACAGGGCTTACAATGAGCAGTTCTTC.

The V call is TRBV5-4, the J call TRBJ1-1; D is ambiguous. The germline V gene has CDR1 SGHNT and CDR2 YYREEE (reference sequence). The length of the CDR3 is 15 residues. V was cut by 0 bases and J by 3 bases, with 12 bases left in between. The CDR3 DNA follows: TGTGCCAGCAGCTTGGATACCTCAAGGGACACTGAAGCTTTCTTT. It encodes CASSLDTSRDTEAFF.

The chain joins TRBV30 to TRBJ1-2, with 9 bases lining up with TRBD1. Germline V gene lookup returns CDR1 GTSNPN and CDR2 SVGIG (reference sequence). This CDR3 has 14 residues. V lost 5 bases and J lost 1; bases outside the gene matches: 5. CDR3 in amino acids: CAWETGQGNYGYTF. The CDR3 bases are TGTGCCTGGGAGACGGGACAGGGTAACTATGGCTACACCTTC.

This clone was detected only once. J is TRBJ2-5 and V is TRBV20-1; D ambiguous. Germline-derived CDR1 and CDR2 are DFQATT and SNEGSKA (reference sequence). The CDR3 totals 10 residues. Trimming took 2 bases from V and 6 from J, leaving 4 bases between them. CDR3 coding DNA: TGCAGTGCTAGAATAAAGACCCAGTACTTC. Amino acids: CSARIKTQYF.

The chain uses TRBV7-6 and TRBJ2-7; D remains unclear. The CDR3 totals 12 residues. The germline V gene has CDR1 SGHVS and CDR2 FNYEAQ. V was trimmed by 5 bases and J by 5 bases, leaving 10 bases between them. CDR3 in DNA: TGTGCCAGCAGCCTCAGCCCAAACGAGCAGTACTTC. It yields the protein CASSLSPNEQYF. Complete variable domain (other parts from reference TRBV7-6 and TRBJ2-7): GAGVSQSPRYKVTKRGQDVALRCDPISGHVSLYWYRQALGQGPEFLTYFNYEAQQDKSGLPNDRFSAERPEGSISTLTIQRTEQRDSAMYRCASSLSPNEQYFGPGTRLTVT.

The CDR3, as DNA: TGTGCCAGCAGCCTCGGGACAGGGAGGACCCTGAACACTGAAGCTTTCTTT. Protein product: CASSLGTGRTLNTEAFF. The chain links TRBV7-9 to TRBJ1-1; TRBD1 matches at 9 bases. After removal of 5 bases from V and 0 bases from J, the junction contained 10 bases not matched to a gene. CDR3 size: 17 residues. Germline V gene sequence: CDR1 SEHNR, CDR2 FQNEAQ (reference sequence).

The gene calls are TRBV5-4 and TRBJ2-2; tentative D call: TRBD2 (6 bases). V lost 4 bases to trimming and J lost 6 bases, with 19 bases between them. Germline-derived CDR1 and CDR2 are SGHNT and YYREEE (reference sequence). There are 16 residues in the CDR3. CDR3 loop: CASSAGPGSGAGELFF. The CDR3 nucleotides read TGTGCCAGCAGCGCCGGGCCCGGGTCGGGGGCCGGGGAGCTGTTTTTT.

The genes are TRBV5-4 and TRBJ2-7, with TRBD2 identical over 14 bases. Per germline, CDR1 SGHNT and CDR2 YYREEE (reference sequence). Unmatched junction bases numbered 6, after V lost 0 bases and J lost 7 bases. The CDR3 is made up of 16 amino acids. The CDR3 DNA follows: TGTGCCAGCAGCTTGGAGGGACTAGCGGGAGTGAGGGAGCAGTACTTC. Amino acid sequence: CASSLEGLAGVREQYF.

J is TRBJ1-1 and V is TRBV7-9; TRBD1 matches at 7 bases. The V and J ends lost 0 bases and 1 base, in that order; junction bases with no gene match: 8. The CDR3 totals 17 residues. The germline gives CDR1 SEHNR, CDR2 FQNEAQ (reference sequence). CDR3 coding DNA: TGTGCCAGCAGCTTAGCCAGAGGGACAGCCAAGAACACTGAAGCTTTCTTT. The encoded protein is CASSLARGTAKNTEAFF.

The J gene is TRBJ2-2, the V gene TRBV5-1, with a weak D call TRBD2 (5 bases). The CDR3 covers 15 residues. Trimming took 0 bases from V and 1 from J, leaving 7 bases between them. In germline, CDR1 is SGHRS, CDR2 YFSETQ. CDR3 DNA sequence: TGCGCCAGCAGCTTGGCCAGCGGGAACACCGGGGAGCTGTTTTTT. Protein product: CASSLASGNTGELFF.

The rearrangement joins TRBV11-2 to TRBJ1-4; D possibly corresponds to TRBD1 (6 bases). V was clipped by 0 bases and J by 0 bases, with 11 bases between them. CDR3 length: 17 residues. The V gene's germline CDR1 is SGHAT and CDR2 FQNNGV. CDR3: CASSLDRGSATNEKLFF. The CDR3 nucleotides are TGTGCCAGCAGCTTAGATAGGGGGAGCGCAACTAATGAAAAACTGTTTTTT.

CDR3 sequence: CASSARSSYNSPLHF. The DNA of the CDR3 is TGTGCCAGCAGTGCACGGAGCTCCTATAATTCACCCCTCCACTTT. The chain couples TRBV2 to TRBJ1-6; D is ambiguous. V was trimmed by 4 bases and J by 0 bases, leaving 7 bases between them. Germline CDR1 and CDR2: SNHLY and FYNNEI. This CDR3 is built from 15 residues.

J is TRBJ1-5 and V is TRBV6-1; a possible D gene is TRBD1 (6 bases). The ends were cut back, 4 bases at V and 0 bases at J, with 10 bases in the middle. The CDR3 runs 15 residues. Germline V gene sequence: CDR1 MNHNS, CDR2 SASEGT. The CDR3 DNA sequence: TGTGCCAGCAGTGCAACAGGGCATAGCAATCAGCCCCAGCATTTT. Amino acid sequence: CASSATGHSNQPQHF.

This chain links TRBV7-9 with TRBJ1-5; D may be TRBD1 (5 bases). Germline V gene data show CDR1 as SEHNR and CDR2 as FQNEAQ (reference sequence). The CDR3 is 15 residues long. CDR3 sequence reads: CAGGGYLECNQPQHF. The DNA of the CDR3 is TGTGCGGGGGGGGGTTACCTAGAGTGCAATCAGCCCCAGCATTTT.

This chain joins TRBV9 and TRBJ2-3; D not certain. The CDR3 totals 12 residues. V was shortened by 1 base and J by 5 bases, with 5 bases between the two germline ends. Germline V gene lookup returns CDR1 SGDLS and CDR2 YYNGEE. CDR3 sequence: CASSVREDTQYF. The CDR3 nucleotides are TGTGCCAGCAGCGTACGAGAAGATACGCAGTATTTT.

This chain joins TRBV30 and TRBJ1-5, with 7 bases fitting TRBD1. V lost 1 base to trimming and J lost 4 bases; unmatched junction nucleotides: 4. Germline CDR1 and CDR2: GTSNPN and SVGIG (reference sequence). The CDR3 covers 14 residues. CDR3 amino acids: CAWSEGQRNQPQHF. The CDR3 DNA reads TGTGCCTGGAGTGAGGGACAGAGGAATCAGCCCCAGCATTTT.

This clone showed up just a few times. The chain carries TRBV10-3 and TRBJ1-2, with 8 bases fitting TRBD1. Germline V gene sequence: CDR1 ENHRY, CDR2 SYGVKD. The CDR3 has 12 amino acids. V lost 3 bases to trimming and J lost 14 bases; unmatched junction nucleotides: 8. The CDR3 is CAISDQDRAETF. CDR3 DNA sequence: TGTGCCATCAGTGATCAGGACAGGGCTGAAACCTTC.

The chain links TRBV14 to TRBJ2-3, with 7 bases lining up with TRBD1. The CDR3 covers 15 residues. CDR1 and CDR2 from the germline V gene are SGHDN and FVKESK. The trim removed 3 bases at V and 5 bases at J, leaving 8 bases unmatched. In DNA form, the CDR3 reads TGTGCCAGCAGCCAGGTGACAGGGTATAGAGATACGCAGTATTTT. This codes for CASSQVTGYRDTQYF.

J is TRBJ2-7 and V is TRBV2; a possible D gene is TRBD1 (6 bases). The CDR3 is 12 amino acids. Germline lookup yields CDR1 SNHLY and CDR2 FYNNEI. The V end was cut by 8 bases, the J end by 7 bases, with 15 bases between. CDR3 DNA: TGTGCCAGCCGTCCAGGGGAGTGGGAGCAGTACTTC. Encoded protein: CASRPGEWEQYF.

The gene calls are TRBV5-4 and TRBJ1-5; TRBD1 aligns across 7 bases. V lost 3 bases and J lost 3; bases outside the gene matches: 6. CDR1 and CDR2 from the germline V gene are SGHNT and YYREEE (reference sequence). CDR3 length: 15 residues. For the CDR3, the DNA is TGTGCCAGCAGCTATACCGGGACAGTCAATCAGCCCCAGCATTTT. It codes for CASSYTGTVNQPQHF. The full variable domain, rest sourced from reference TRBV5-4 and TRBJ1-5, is ETGVTQSPTHLIKTRGQQVTLRCSSQSGHNTVSWYQQALGQGPQFIFQYYREEENGRGNFPPRFSGLQFPNYSSELNVNALELDDSALYLCASSYTGTVNQPQHFGDGTRLSIL.

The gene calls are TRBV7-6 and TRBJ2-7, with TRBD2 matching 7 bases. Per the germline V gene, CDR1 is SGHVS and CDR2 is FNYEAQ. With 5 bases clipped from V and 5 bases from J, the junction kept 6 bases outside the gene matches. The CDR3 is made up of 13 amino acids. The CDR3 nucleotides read TGTGCCAGCAGCACATCCGGGGGGAACGAGCAGTACTTC. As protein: CASSTSGGNEQYF.

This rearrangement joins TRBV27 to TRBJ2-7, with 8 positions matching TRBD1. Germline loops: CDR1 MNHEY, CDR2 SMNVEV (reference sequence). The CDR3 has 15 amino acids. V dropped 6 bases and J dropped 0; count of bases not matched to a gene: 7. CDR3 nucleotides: TGTGCCAGCAGATTCAGGGGGCACAGCTCCTACGAGCAGTACTTC. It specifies CASRFRGHSSYEQYF.

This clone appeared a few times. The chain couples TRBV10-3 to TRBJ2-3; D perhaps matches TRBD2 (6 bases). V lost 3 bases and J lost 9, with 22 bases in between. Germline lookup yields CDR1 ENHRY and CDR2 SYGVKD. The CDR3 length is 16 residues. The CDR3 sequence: CAISEWDLTRGPTQYF. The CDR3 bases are TGTGCCATCAGTGAATGGGACCTGACTAGGGGCCCAACGCAGTATTTT.

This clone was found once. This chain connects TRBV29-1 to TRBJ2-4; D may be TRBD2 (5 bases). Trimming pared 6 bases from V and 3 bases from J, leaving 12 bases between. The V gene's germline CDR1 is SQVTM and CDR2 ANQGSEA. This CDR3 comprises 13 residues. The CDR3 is CSVQRSDKNIQYF. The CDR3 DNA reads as TGCAGCGTACAGCGGTCTGACAAAAACATTCAGTACTTC. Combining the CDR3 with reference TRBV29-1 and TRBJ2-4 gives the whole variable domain SAVISQKPSRDICQRGTSLTIQCQVDSQVTMMFWYRQQPGQSLTLIATANQGSEATYESGFVIDKFPISRPNLTFSTLTVSNMSPEDSSIYLCSVQRSDKNIQYFGAGTRLSVL.

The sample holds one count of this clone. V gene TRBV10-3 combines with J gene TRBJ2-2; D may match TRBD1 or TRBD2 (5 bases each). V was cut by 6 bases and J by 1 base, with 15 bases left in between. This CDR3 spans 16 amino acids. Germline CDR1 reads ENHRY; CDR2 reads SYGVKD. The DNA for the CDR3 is TGTGCCATCAGGGGGACGGCCGCCGTGAACACCGGGGAGCTGTTTTTT. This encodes CAIRGTAAVNTGELFF.

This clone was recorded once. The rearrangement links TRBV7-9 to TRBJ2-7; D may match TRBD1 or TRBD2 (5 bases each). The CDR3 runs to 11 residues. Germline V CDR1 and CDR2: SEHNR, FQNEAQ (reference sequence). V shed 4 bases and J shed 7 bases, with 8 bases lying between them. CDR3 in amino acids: CASSSEGEQYF. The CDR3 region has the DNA TGTGCCAGCAGCTCCGAGGGGGAGCAGTACTTC.

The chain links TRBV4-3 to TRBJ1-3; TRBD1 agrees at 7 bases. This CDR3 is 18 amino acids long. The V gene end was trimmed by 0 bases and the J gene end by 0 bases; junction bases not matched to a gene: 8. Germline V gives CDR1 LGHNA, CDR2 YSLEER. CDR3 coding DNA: TGCGCCAGCAGCCAAGATACCGGACAGGATCACTCTGGAAACACCATATATTTT. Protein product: CASSQDTGQDHSGNTIYF.

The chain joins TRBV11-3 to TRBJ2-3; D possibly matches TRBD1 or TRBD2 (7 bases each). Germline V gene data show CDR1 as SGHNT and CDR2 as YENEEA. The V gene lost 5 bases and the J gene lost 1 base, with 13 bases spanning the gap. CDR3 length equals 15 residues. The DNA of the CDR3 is TGTGCCAGCAGCCCAGGGGGGGAACGCACAGATACGCAGTATTTT. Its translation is CASSPGGERTDTQYF.

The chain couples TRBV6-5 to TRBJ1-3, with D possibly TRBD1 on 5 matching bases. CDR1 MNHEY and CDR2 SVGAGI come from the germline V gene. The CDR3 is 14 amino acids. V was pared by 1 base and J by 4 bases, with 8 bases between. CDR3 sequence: CASSYLGEGNTIYF. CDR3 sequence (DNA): TGTGCCAGCAGTTACTTAGGGGAAGGAAACACCATATATTTT.